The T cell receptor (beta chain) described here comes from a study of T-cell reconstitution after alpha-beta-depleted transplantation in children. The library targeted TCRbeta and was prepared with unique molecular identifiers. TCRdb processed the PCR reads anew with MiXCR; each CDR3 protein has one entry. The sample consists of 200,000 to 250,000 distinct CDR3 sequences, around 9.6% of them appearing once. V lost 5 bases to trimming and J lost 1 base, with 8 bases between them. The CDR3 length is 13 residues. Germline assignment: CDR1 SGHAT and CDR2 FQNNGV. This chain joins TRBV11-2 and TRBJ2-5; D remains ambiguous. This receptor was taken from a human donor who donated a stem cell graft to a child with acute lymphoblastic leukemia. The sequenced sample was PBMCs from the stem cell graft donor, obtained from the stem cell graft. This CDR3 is CASSAAIQETQYF. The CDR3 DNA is TGTGCCAGCAGCGCCGCCATCCAAGAGACCCAGTACTTC. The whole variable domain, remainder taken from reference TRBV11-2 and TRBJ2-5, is EAGVAQSPRYKIIEKRQSVAFWCNPISGHATLYWYQQILGQGPKLLIQFQNNGVVDDSQLPKDRFSAERLKGVDSTLKIQPAKLEDSAVYLCASSAAIQETQYFGPGTRLLVL.